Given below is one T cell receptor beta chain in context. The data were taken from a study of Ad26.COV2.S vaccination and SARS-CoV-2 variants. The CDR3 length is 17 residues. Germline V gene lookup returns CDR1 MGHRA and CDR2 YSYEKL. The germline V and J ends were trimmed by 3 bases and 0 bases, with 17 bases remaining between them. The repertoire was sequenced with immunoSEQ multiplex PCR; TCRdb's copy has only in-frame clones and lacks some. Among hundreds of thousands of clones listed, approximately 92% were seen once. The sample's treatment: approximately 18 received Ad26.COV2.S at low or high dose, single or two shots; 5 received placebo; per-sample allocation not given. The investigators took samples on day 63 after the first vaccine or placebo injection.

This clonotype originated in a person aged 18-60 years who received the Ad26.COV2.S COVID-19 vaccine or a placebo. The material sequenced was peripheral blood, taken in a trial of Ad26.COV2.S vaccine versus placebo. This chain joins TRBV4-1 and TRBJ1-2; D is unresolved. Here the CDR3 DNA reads TGCGCCAGCAGCCATGGACTGGCAGAGAAATCTAACTATGGCTACACCTTC. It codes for CASSHGLAEKSNYGYTF.